These 5 T cell receptor beta chains were all obtained from the same sample, sequenced in a study of blood T cell repertoires in COVID-19. Profiling relied on immunoSEQ multiplex PCR, and the TCRdb table lists in-frame clones only, not all of them. Found here are roughly 20,000 clones, 70% to 90% of them singletons; the top ten hold 11%. Sequencing used peripheral blood. These receptors were taken from a human donor in a cohort sampled during active COVID-19.

The CDR3 bases are TGTGCCAGCAGTATCACAGGAACGGATCAGCCCCAGCATTTT. Protein sequence: CASSITGTDQPQHF. The rearrangement uses TRBV6-6 and TRBJ1-5, with D perhaps matching TRBD1 (5 bases). Germline CDR1 and CDR2: MNHNY and SVGAGI (reference sequence). Between the trimmed V and J ends, which lost 5 bases and 5 bases, there was a span of 13 bases. This CDR3 region has 14 residues.

The rearrangement joins TRBV11-2 to TRBJ1-6; TRBD1 matches at 8 bases. V was pared by 1 base and J by 8 bases, with 4 bases of the junction left unmatched. The CDR3 has 15 amino acids. Germline lookup yields CDR1 SGHAT and CDR2 FQNNGV. Here the CDR3 DNA reads TGTGCCAGCAGCTTAGGGACAGGGCTACATTCACCCCTCCACTTT. Translation gives CASSLGTGLHSPLHF.

The V and J genes are TRBV27 and TRBJ2-7, with D possibly TRBD2 on 5 matching bases. From germline, CDR1 is MNHEY and CDR2 SMNVEV (reference sequence). V was shortened by 8 bases and J by 7 bases, with 15 bases between the two germline ends. The CDR3 extends over 12 amino acids. Written as DNA, the CDR3 is TGTGCCAGCCGAGGGTCCCTGAGGGAGCAGTACTTC. Its protein is CASRGSLREQYF.

V gene TRBV10-3 combines with J gene TRBJ1-3; D is possibly TRBD1 (6 bases). Looked up from germline, CDR1 is ENHRY and CDR2 is SYGVKD. The CDR3 runs 15 residues. V was trimmed by 10 bases and J by 0 bases, leaving 16 bases between them. CDR3: CATGGGMSSGNTIYF. The CDR3 DNA follows: TGTGCCACGGGGGGGGGCATGAGCTCTGGAAACACCATATATTTT.

The DNA for the CDR3 is TGCGCCAGCAGCTTGGAGTTTTCTAGCGGGAGGATTTACTTC. Protein product: CASSLEFSSGRIYF. The chain joins TRBV5-1 to TRBJ2-7; TRBD2 matches at 11 bases. Germline V gives CDR1 SGHRS, CDR2 YFSETQ. This CDR3 is 14 amino acids long. The V gene end was trimmed by 0 bases and the J gene end by 13 bases; junction bases not matched to a gene: 9.